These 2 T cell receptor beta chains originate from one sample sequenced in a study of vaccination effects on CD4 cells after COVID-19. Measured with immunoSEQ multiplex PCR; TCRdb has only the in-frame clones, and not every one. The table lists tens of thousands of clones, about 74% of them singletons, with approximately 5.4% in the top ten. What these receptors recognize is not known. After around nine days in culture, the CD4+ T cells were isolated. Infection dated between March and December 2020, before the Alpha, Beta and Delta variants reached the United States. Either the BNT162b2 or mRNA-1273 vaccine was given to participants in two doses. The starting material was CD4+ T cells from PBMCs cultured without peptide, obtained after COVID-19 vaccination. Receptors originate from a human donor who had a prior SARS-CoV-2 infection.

This CDR3 reads CASSADTNTEAFF. The CDR3 nucleotides are TGTGCCAGCAGCGCAGACACGAACACTGAAGCTTTCTTT. V gene TRBV9 combines with J gene TRBJ1-1; no firm D call. Germline V CDR1 and CDR2: SGDLS, YYNGEE. The CDR3 sequence is 13 residues long. The V and J ends lost 3 bases and 1 base respectively, with 7 bases between them.

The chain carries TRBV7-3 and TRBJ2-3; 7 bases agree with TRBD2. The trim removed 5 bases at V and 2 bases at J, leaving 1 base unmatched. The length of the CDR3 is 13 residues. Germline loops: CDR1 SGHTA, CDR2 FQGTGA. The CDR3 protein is CASSRDYTDTQYF. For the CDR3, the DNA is TGTGCCAGCAGCCGGGACTACACAGATACGCAGTATTTT. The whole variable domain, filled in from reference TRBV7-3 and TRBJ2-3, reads GAGVSQTPSNKVTEKGKYVELRCDPISGHTALYWYRQSLGQGPEFLIYFQGTGAADDSGLPNDRFFAVRPEGSVSTLKIQRTERGDSAVYLCASSRDYTDTQYFGPGTRLTVL.